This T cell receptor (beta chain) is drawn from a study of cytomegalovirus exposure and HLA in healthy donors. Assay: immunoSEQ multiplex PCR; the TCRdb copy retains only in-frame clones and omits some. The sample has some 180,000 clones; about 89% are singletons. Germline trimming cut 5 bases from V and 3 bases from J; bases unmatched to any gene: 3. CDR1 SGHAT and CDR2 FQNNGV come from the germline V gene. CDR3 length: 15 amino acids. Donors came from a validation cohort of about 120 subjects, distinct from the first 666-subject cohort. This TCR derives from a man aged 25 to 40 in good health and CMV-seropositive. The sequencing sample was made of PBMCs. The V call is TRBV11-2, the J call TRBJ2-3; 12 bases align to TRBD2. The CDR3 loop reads CASSPLAGGTDTQYF. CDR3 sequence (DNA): TGTGCCAGCAGCCCCCTAGCGGGGGGGACAGATACGCAGTATTTT.